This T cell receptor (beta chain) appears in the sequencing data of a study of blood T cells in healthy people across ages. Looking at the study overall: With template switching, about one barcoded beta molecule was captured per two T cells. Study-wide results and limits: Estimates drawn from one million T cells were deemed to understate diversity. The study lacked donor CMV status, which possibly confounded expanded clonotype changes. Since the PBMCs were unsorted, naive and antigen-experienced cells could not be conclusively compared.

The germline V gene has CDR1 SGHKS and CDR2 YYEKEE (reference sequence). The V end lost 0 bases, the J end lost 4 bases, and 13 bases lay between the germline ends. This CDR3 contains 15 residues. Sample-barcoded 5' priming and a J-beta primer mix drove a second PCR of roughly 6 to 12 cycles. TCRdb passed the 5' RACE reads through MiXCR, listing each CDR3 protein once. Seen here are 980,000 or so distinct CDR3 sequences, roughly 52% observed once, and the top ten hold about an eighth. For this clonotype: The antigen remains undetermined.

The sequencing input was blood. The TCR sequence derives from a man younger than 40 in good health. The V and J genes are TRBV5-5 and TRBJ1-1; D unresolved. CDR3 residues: CASSLGGSMGTEAFF. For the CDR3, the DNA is TGTGCCAGCAGCTTGGGTGGCAGTATGGGCACTGAAGCTTTCTTT.